This T cell receptor (beta chain) was obtained from a study of blood T cell repertoires in COVID-19. This CDR3 is 11 amino acids long. CDR1 is DFQATT and CDR2 is SNEGSKA in the germline V gene (reference sequence). Trimming took off 5 bases at V and 3 bases at J, with 8 bases between the two ends. Authors' data handling: Amplified reference gene primers provided the basis for estimating nucleated cell counts. Some clones are missing from TCRdb's copy, which holds only in-frame ones; the method was immunoSEQ multiplex PCR. That table furnishes V, J and clone size, whereas the DNA furnished D and trimming. This sample has more than 60,000 clones, with around nine tenths found just once.

Sequences were obtained from peripheral blood. The receptor was derived from a woman between 50 and 59 years old with active or convalescent COVID-19. This chain joins TRBV20-1 and TRBJ2-7; a possible D gene is TRBD2 (5 bases). The CDR3 reads CSAPSGYEQYF. CDR3 coding DNA: TGCAGTGCTCCCAGCGGCTACGAGCAGTACTTC.